Shown below are 22 T cell receptor beta chains from a single sample sequenced in a study of cytomegalovirus exposure and HLA in healthy donors. Using immunoSEQ multiplex PCR, the repertoire was profiled, and TCRdb retains in-frame clones only, with some absent. Of 150,000 to 200,000 clones in the sample, approximately 89% were seen once. The sequenced material came from PBMCs. These receptor sequences come from a man between 18 and 29 years old in good health and CMV-seropositive.

The rearrangement uses TRBV5-4 and TRBJ2-1; possibly TRBD2 for D (6 bases). The CDR3 is made up of 16 amino acids. Germline V lookup: CDR1 SGHNT, CDR2 YYREEE (reference sequence). V dropped 6 bases and J dropped 0 bases, with 16 bases sitting between them. The CDR3, as DNA: TGTGCCAGCAAAATAGCGGTCAGAAGCTCCTACAATGAGCAGTTCTTC. Protein: CASKIAVRSSYNEQFF.

V usage is TRBV4-2 and J usage is TRBJ2-7, with 10 bases fitting TRBD1. This CDR3 has 17 residues. Germline loops: CDR1 LGHNA, CDR2 YNFKEQ. The ends lost 2 bases at V and 2 bases at J; junction bases unmatched: 9. CDR3 in amino acids: CASSQFASGQGAYEQYF. For the CDR3, the DNA is TGTGCCAGCAGCCAATTCGCTTCCGGACAGGGGGCCTACGAGCAGTACTTC.

The chain joins TRBV6-1 to TRBJ2-3, with D hard to call. Germline CDR1 is MNHNS and CDR2 is SASEGT. The CDR3 sequence is 13 residues long. Deletions cut 1 base from V and 6 bases from J, with 8 bases between. CDR3 coding DNA: TGTGCCAGCAGTGAAGGGAACGGGGATACGCAGTATTTT. Its protein is CASSEGNGDTQYF.

This clone was counted a single time. The rearrangement links TRBV14 to TRBJ2-7; TRBD2 matches 7 bases. Germline loops: CDR1 SGHDN, CDR2 FVKESK. This CDR3 has 13 amino acids. V lost 6 bases, J lost 1 base, and 3 bases stayed unmatched. Written as DNA, the CDR3 is TGTGCCAGCAGAACAGCGGGGTCCTACGAGCAGTACTTC. This encodes CASRTAGSYEQYF.

This clone was seen a single time. This chain links TRBV28 with TRBJ2-7; 11 nucleotides align to TRBD2. Unmatched junction bases numbered 11, after V lost 5 bases and J lost 5 bases. The V gene's germline CDR1 is MDHEN and CDR2 SYDVKM. The CDR3 sequence is 16 residues long. The chain's CDR3 is CASSRAGTSGTDEQYF. The CDR3 DNA sequence: TGTGCCAGCAGTCGGGCCGGGACTAGCGGAACCGACGAGCAGTACTTC.

The chain has TRBV7-9 and TRBJ2-3, with D unresolved. This CDR3 is built from 13 residues. V dropped 8 bases and J dropped 0 bases, with 9 bases sitting between them. CDR1 and CDR2 (germline): SEHNR, FQNEAQ (reference sequence). DNA for the CDR3: TGTGCCAGCCTGTTTATGAGCACAGATACGCAGTATTTT. Translating gives CASLFMSTDTQYF.

In this sample, this clone turned up once. The chain joins TRBV6-1 to TRBJ2-7; 10 bases match TRBD2. CDR1 MNHNS and CDR2 SASEGT come from the germline V gene. The CDR3 is 14 residues long. V was clipped by 8 bases and J by 5 bases; unmatched bases: 9. The CDR3, as DNA: TGTGCCAGCCTAAGGAGCGGGAGGGCCGACGAGCAGTACTTC. This codes for CASLRSGRADEQYF.

The sample holds one count of this clone. The gene calls are TRBV28 and TRBJ2-7, with D possibly TRBD2 on 5 matching bases. The length of the CDR3 is 17 residues. Germline-derived CDR1 and CDR2 are MDHEN and SYDVKM. The V gene lost 6 bases and the J gene lost 2 bases, with 23 bases spanning the gap. The CDR3 nucleotides are TGTGCCAGCAGCCCAATCTTGTCGGGCGGAGGTCCCTACGAGCAGTACTTC. It codes for CASSPILSGGGPYEQYF.

The chain links TRBV6-1 to TRBJ2-5; D unresolved. The germline V gene encodes CDR1 MNHNS and CDR2 SASEGT. The CDR3 has 11 amino acids. Trimming removed 5 bases at V and 4 bases at J, with 5 bases between. The CDR3 DNA reads as TGTGCCAGCAGTTCCGGAGAGACCCAGTACTTC. Translated, it gives CASSSGETQYF.

This chain uses TRBV27 with TRBJ2-2, with TRBD2 matching 15 bases. Unmatched junction bases numbered 0, after V lost 6 bases and J lost 1 base. The CDR3 has 16 residues. Germline V lookup: CDR1 MNHEY, CDR2 SMNVEV (reference sequence). The CDR3 sequence: CASRGLAGGNTGELFF. The CDR3 nucleotides read TGTGCCAGCAGGGGACTAGCGGGAGGGAACACCGGGGAGCTGTTTTTT.

The chain carries TRBV4-1 and TRBJ2-1, with TRBD2 matching over 8 bases. The junction had 5 bases not matched to a gene; V was cut back by 4 bases and J by 6 bases. This CDR3 has 14 amino acids. Germline values: CDR1 MGHRA, CDR2 YSYEKL. CDR3 DNA: TGCGCCAGCAGCCCCCAAACTAGCGGCAATGAGCAGTTCTTC. This translates into CASSPQTSGNEQFF.

This clone was detected only once. J is TRBJ2-3 and V is TRBV7-2; 10 bases are a match to TRBD2. The CDR3 totals 15 residues. CDR1 and CDR2 (germline): SGHTA, FQGNSA. Trimming took 3 bases from V and 3 from J; bases not matched to a gene: 3. The CDR3 DNA follows: TGTGCCAGCAGCTTGGATAGCGGGGGGACAGATACGCAGTATTTT. Translated: CASSLDSGGTDTQYF.

CDR3 nucleotide sequence: TGTGCCAGCAGCTCCGACGGCGGCTCCTACAATGAGCAGTTCTTC. Protein: CASSSDGGSYNEQFF. The chain joins TRBV7-9 to TRBJ2-1; D is unresolved. Trimming cost V 4 bases and J 0 bases, with 10 bases left between them. The CDR3 has 15 residues. Germline V gives CDR1 SEHNR, CDR2 FQNEAQ (reference sequence).

The chain joins TRBV28 to TRBJ1-2; D possibly corresponds to TRBD1 (5 bases). The V end lost 3 bases, the J end lost 10 bases, and 15 bases lay between the germline ends. The CDR3 loop spans 13 amino acids. The germline V gene encodes CDR1 MDHEN and CDR2 SYDVKM. The CDR3 loop reads CASSFRGLVDYTF. In nucleotides, the CDR3 is TGTGCCAGCAGTTTTAGGGGTTTAGTTGACTACACCTTC.

This clone was detected only a few times. The chain joins TRBV27 to TRBJ2-2; 11 bases match TRBD2. Germline CDR1 MNHEY, CDR2 SMNVEV (reference sequence). J lost 6 bases, V lost 6 bases, and 9 bases had no gene match. CDR3 size: 16 residues. DNA for the CDR3: TGTGCCAGCAGCCCGAGACTAGCGGGATCCCCCGGGGAGCTGTTTTTT. Protein product: CASSPRLAGSPGELFF.

The J gene is TRBJ2-7, the V gene TRBV6-5; TRBD2 aligns across 12 bases. V was clipped by 6 bases and J by 3 bases; unmatched bases: 3. Looked up from germline, CDR1 is MNHEY and CDR2 is SVGAGI. The CDR3 spans 14 residues. The CDR3 sequence: CASSPGLAGYEQYF. CDR3 bases: TGTGCCAGCAGCCCGGGACTAGCGGGCTACGAGCAGTACTTC.

This chain uses TRBV7-9 with TRBJ2-1, with 9 bases identical to TRBD2. The CDR3 is made up of 15 amino acids. V lost 6 bases, J lost 0 bases, and 3 bases stayed unmatched. CDR1 is SEHNR and CDR2 is FQNEAQ in the germline V gene (reference sequence). In DNA, the CDR3 is TGTGCCAGCAGTTCTAGCGGGGACTCCTACAATGAGCAGTTCTTC. This translates into CASSSSGDSYNEQFF.

This chain connects TRBV6-1 to TRBJ2-2, with D perhaps matching TRBD2 (6 bases). The CDR3 is made up of 14 amino acids. V shed 3 bases and J shed 5 bases, with 10 bases lying between them. In germline, CDR1 is MNHNS, CDR2 SASEGT. The CDR3 coding sequence is TGTGCCAGCAGTGAGCGGGGTCGGACCGGGGAGCTGTTTTTT. Protein product: CASSERGRTGELFF.

This chain links TRBV5-4 with TRBJ1-2; TRBD1 agrees at 7 bases. Germline CDR1 and CDR2: SGHNT and YYREEE (reference sequence). V lost 0 bases and J lost 5; bases outside the gene matches: 7. The length of the CDR3 is 15 residues. The CDR3 reads CASSLDGTEFYGYTF. The DNA for the CDR3 is TGTGCCAGCAGCTTGGACGGGACAGAGTTTTATGGCTACACCTTC.

The chain carries TRBV2 and TRBJ1-4; 7 positions agree with TRBD1. Germline lookup yields CDR1 SNHLY and CDR2 FYNNEI. This CDR3 has 14 amino acids. J lost 5 bases, V lost 9 bases, and 9 bases had no gene match. The CDR3 region has the DNA TGTGCCAGTAGGGCGGGACAGTTAAATGAAAAACTGTTTTTT. Its protein product is CASRAGQLNEKLFF.

The chain is built from TRBV6-1 and TRBJ1-2, with a weak D call TRBD1 (5 bases). Germline V gives CDR1 MNHNS, CDR2 SASEGT. This CDR3 region has 12 residues. Trimming stripped 2 bases from V and 10 bases from J, with 11 bases between. The CDR3, as DNA: TGTGCCAGCAGTGAATCAGGACAAGTCTACACCTTC. This codes for CASSESGQVYTF.

CDR3 amino acids: CASSPGQGGLAFF. The CDR3 region has the DNA TGTGCCAGCAGTCCCGGACAGGGTGGGTTGGCTTTCTTT. The V gene is TRBV2, the J gene TRBJ1-1; 8 nucleotides agree with TRBD1. V was clipped by 5 bases and J by 11 bases; unmatched bases: 10. Germline V gives CDR1 SNHLY, CDR2 FYNNEI. The CDR3 is made up of 13 amino acids.